The present entry profiles one T cell receptor beta chain with its context. The antigen is unknown. This record comes from a study of a mutant IDH1 vaccine in newly diagnosed glioma. Study-level information: The study gave patients eight vaccinations in weeks 1, 3, 5, 7, 11, 15, 19, 23. General study points: Pseudoprogression seemed unlinked to shifts in top peripheral T cell clonotypes.

The method was immunoSEQ multiplex PCR; TCRdb's version includes in-frame clones alone and lacks a portion of them. Found here are 50,000 to 75,000 clones, 80% to 90% of them singletons; the top ten hold approximately 7.4%. The ends lost 2 bases at V and 5 bases at J; junction bases unmatched: 5. This CDR3 has 14 residues. CDR1 and CDR2 from the germline V gene are SGHTA and FQGNSA. Time point given: week 5, during vaccination. What each vaccine dose contained was 300 ug of mutant IDH1 20-mer peptide, accompanied by topical imiquimod. The specimen was PBMCs, collected from a glioma patient whose treatment included an IDH1 peptide vaccine. The chain combines TRBV7-2 with TRBJ1-2, with 7 bases identical to TRBD1. The source is a woman aged 45-65 years with glioma. The DNA for the CDR3 is TGTGCCAGCAGCTTACTAACAGGGGAATATGGCTACACCTTC. Residues: CASSLLTGEYGYTF.